This is a list of T cell receptor beta chains from one sample in a study of high-grade serous ovarian cancer treatment subgroups. The method was immunoSEQ multiplex PCR; TCRdb's version includes in-frame clones alone and lacks a portion of them. This sample has 15,000 to 20,000 clones, with about 75% found just once. Sequenced: tumor tissue. The receptor source for this set is a human donor with high-grade serous ovarian cancer. Both conserved end residues are part of each CDR3. The D gene is left open where the match is weak.

V	D	J	length	CDR3
TRBV19	.	TRBJ2-3	15	CASSPRRGTDDRQYF
TRBV4-1	.	TRBJ1-5	15	CASSHDSYSNQPQHF
TRBV30	TRBD1	TRBJ2-7	14	CAWNRNRGTYEQYF
TRBV2	.	TRBJ2-4	15	CASSEELSQKNIQYF
TRBV4-2	.	TRBJ1-1	15	CASSQSSTGLVGAFF
TRBV20-1	.	TRBJ1-2	11	CSVPFNYGYTF
TRBV7-9	.	TRBJ1-4	13	CASRGRWDEKLFF
TRBV7-2	TRBD2	TRBJ2-1	14	CASSLSGTSNEQFF
TRBV19	.	TRBJ1-4	14	CASSSTGINEKLFF
TRBV7-3	.	TRBJ2-6	16	CASSLVGAGGANVLTF
TRBV7-3	.	TRBJ1-1	10	CASRNTEAFF
TRBV18	.	TRBJ1-2	13	CASSPGGSYGYTF
TRBV14	TRBD2	TRBJ2-7	16	CASSPRTSGSSYEQYF
TRBV5-5	TRBD1	TRBJ2-5	14	CASSSTGWQETQYF
TRBV5-1	.	TRBJ2-5	11	CASSVQETQYF
TRBV15	TRBD1	TRBJ1-5	18	CATSSLGQGHYSNQPQHF
TRBV5-4	.	TRBJ2-7	14	CASSLRDGAREQYF
TRBV5-6	.	TRBJ1-2	15	CASSLGTGRGHGYTF
TRBV6-6	.	TRBJ1-5	14	CASSGTVGHQPQHF
TRBV7-9	.	TRBJ1-2	14	CASSLGDLADGYTF
TRBV7-9	.	TRBJ1-1	13	CASSLVGSTEAFF
TRBV28	.	TRBJ2-1	16	CASSLRGPIIYNEQFF
TRBV7-9	TRBD2	TRBJ2-3	16	CASSYEGRARTDTQYF
TRBV7-7	.	TRBJ2-2	17	CASSLGALVGNTGELFF
TRBV5-4	TRBD1	TRBJ1-5	16	CASSSSGQGTDQPQHF
TRBV25-1	TRBD1	TRBJ1-3	18	CASSSQGQGVLWGNTIYF
TRBV28	.	TRBJ2-7	17	CASSFLPGSGFSYEQYF
TRBV4-1	.	TRBJ1-1	12	CASSLGYTEAFF
TRBV19	.	TRBJ2-3	15	CASSQSGGSTDTQYF
TRBV5-1	.	TRBJ2-3	14	CASSLGPGRDTQYF
TRBV2	.	TRBJ2-3	13	CASSRRAADTQYF
TRBV4-3	TRBD2	TRBJ2-1	19	CASSPKGGLALFSYNEQFF
TRBV5-4	.	TRBJ2-7	14	CASSLGGSLYEQYF
TRBV4-3	.	TRBJ2-7	16	CASSQSLPGGAYEQYF
TRBV30	TRBD2	TRBJ2-7	14	CAWRNSGTKLSQYF
TRBV30	.	TRBJ1-5	13	CAWSVRGDQPQHF
TRBV4-1	TRBD1	TRBJ1-1	14	CASSPTGMNTEAFF
TRBV13	.	TRBJ2-7	15	CASSLVRDNSYEQYF
TRBV19	.	TRBJ1-5	13	CASSPGGNQPQHF
TRBV5-6	.	TRBJ2-1	13	CASSPGEGKAQFF
TRBV27	TRBD1	TRBJ1-4	18	CASSFPSRTGTGSLELFF
TRBV19	.	TRBJ1-4	15	CASSIGGGFNEKLFF
TRBV5-4	.	TRBJ2-3	15	CASSLVGVLTDTQYF
TRBV6-5	.	TRBJ2-7	13	CASSSNRNYEQYF
TRBV7-9	TRBD1	TRBJ1-2	16	CASSPVGTGDDYGYTF